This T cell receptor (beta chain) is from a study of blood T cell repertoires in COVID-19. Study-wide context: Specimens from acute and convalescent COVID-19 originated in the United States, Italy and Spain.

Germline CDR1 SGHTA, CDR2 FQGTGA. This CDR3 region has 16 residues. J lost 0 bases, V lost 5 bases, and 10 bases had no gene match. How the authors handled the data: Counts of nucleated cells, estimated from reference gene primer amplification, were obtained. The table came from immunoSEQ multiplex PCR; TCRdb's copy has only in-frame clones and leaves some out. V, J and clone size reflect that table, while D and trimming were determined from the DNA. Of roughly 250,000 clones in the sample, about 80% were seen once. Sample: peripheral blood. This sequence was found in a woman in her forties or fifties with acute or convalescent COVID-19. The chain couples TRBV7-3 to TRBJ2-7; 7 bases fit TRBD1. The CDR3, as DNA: TGTGCCAGCAGCCGAGGTCCCGGGACAGACTCCTACGAGCAGTACTTC. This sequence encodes CASSRGPGTDSYEQYF.